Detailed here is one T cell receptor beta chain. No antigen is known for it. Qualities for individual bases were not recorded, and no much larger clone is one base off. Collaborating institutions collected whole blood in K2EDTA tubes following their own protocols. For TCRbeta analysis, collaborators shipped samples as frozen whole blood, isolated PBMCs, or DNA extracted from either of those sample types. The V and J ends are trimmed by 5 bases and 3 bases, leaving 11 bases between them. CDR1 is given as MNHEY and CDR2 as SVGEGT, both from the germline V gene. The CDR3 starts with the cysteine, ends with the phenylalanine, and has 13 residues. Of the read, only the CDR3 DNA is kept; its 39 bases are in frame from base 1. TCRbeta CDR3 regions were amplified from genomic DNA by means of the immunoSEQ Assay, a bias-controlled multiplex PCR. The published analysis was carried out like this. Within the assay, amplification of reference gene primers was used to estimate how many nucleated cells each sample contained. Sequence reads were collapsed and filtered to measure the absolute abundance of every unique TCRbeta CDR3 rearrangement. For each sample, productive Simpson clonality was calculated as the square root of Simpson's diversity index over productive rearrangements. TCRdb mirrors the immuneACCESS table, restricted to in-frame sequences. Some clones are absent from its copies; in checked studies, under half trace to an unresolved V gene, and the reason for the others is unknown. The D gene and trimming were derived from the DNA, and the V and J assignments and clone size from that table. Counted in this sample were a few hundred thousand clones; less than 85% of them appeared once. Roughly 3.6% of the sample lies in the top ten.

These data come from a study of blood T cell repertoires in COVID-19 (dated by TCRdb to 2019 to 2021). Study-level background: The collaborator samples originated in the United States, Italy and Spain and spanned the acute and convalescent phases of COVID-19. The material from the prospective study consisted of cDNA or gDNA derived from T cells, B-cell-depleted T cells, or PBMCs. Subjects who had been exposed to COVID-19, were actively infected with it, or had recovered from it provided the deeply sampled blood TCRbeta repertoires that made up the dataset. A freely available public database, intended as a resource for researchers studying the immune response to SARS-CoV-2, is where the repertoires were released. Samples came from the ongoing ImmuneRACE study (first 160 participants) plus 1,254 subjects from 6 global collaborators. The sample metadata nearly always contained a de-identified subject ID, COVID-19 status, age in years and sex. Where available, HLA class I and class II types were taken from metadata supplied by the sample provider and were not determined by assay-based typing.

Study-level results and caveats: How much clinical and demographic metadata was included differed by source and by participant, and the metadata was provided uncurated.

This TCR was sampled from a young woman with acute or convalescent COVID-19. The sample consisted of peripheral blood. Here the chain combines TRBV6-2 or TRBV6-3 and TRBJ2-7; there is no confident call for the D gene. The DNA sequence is TGTGCCAGCAGTCGACAAGAATACTACGAGCAGTACTTC. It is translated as CASSRQEYYEQYF.